This T cell receptor beta chain was identified during a study of T cells in localized non-small cell lung cancer. Findings and limits, study-wide: A median of about 58 of the top 100 tumor clones appeared in adjacent lung, which was paired and uninvolved. Heterogeneity within the tumor remains possible, as just one region underwent sequencing.

The assay was immunoSEQ multiplex PCR, and TCRdb's table has in-frame clones only and misses some. The sample lists 90,000 to 95,000 clones, roughly 87% occurring once. The CDR3 totals 12 residues. Germline V gene lookup returns CDR1 SGHNT and CDR2 YENEEA. The V gene lost 5 bases and the J gene lost 2 bases, with 5 bases spanning the gap. With respect to this clone: The antigen is undetermined.

Sequencing used peripheral blood, obtained before any cancer treatment. This receptor was obtained from a man aged 40 to 69 with stage I squamous cell lung carcinoma. The rearrangement uses TRBV11-3 and TRBJ2-3; D is ambiguous. The DNA for the CDR3 is TGTGCCAGCAGCGCGGCCACAGATACGCAGTATTTT. Translation: CASSAATDTQYF.